The clone carrying this T cell receptor beta chain was seen more than once but under ten times. What it binds is not known. The data were obtained in a study of cytomegalovirus exposure and HLA in healthy donors. Study observations and caveats: A missense DCLRE1C variant was associated with V- and J-gene trimming of TCR beta chains in a later analysis, and an independent cohort replicated the association.

CDR3 length: 16 amino acids. Trimming stripped 7 bases from V and 0 bases from J, with 18 bases between. Germline-derived CDR1 and CDR2 are LNHDA and SQIVND (reference sequence). The PCR was carried out with 60 Vbeta primers and 13 Jbeta primers. Only in-frame clones appear in the TCRdb table, and some are missing; sequencing was by immunoSEQ multiplex PCR. The table lists 90,000 to 120,000 clones, 77% of them singletons, with more than 4% in the top ten. Material for sequencing was PBMCs. The gene calls are TRBV19 and TRBJ1-2; the D gene is possibly TRBD1 (6 bases). This receptor was obtained from a male donor in good health and CMV-seronegative. CDR3 protein: CASTPFRDNTNYGYTF. The CDR3 DNA follows: TGTGCCAGTACCCCTTTCCGGGACAACACTAACTATGGCTACACCTTC.